This T cell receptor (beta chain) was found in a study of blood T cell repertoires in COVID-19. The wider study: Sites across the United States, Italy and Spain contributed samples from acute and convalescent COVID-19. Nucleic acid was either cDNA or gDNA, and it came from T cells, B-cell-depleted T cells, or PBMCs.

Germline V lookup: CDR1 MRHNA, CDR2 SNTAGT. With 3 bases removed from V and 6 bases from J, the gap between germline ends came to 18 bases. This CDR3 region has 16 residues. As processed by the authors: Amplification of reference gene primers provided the estimated nucleated cell counts. Assay used: immunoSEQ multiplex PCR; TCRdb lists only in-frame clones, some missing. Clonal size and the V and J genes are those of that table, whereas D and trimming came from the DNA. The sample gives 310,000 or so clones, around 88% of which show up once; 1% to 1.5% is in the top ten. The receptor was isolated from a woman aged 45-65 years with acute or convalescent COVID-19. The chain employs TRBV6-4 and TRBJ2-1, with a weak D call TRBD2 (7 bases). Material: peripheral blood. The CDR3 reads CASSEGRGIIGNEQFF. CDR3 nucleotides: TGTGCCAGCAGTGAAGGGAGGGGGATCATAGGCAATGAGCAGTTCTTC.